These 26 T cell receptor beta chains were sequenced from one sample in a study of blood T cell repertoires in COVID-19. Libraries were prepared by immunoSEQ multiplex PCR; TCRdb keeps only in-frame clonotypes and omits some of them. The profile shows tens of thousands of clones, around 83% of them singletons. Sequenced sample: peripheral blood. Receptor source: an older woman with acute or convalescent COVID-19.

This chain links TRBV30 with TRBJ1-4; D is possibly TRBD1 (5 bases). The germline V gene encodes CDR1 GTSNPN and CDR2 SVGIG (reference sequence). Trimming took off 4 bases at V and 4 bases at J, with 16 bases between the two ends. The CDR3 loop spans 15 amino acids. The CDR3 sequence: CAWTPGGGNNEKLFF. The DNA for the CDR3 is TGTGCCTGGACCCCCGGGGGGGGTAATAATGAAAAACTGTTTTTT.

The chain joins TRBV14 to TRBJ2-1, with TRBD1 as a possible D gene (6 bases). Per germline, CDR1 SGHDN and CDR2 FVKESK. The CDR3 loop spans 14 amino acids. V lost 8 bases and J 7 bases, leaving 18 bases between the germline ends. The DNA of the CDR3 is TGTGCCAGCGCTCGCGTGGGGGCTTGGAATGAGCAGTTCTTC. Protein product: CASARVGAWNEQFF.

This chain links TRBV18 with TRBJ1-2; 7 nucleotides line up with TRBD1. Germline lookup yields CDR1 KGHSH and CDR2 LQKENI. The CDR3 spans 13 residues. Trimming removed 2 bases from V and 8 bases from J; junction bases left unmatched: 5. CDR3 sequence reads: CASSPDRDRGYTF. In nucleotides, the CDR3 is TGTGCCAGCTCACCAGACAGGGATCGCGGCTACACCTTC.

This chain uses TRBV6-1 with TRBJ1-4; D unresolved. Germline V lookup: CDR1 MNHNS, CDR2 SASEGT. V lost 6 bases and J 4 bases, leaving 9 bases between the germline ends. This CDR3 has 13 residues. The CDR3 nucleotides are TGTGCCAGCAGGCCAGCGGTTAATGAAAAACTGTTTTTT. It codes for CASRPAVNEKLFF.

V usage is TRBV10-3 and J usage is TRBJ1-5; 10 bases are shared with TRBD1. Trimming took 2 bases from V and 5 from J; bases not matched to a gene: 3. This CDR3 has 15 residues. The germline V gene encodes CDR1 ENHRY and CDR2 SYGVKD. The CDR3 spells CAISEDRGRDQPQHF. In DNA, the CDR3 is TGTGCCATCAGTGAGGACAGGGGGCGCGATCAGCCCCAGCATTTT.

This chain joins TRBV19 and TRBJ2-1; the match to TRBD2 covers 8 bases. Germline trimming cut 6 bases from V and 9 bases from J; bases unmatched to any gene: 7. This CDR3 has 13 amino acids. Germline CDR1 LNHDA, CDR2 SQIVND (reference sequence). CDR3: CASRERGWPEQFF. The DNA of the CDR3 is TGTGCCAGTAGGGAGCGGGGGTGGCCTGAGCAGTTCTTC.

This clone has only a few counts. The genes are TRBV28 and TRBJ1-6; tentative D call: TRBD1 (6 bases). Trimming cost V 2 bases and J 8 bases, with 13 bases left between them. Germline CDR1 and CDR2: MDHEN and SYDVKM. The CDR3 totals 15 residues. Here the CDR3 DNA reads TGTGCCAGCAGTTTAGTGACAGGAGTGTATTCACCCCTCCACTTT. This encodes CASSLVTGVYSPLHF.

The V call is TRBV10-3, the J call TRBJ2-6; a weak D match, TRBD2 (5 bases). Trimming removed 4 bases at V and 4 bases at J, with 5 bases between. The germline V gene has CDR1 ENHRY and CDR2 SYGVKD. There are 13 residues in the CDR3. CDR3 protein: CAISGEGANVLTF. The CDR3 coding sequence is TGTGCCATCAGTGGGGAGGGGGCCAACGTCCTGACTTTC.

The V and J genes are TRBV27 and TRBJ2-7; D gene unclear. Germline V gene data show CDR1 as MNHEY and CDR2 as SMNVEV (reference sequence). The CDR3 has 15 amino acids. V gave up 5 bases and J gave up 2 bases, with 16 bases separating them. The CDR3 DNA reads TGTGCCAGCAGTCTTCTCAACTTCAACCCCTACGAGCAGTACTTC. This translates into CASSLLNFNPYEQYF.

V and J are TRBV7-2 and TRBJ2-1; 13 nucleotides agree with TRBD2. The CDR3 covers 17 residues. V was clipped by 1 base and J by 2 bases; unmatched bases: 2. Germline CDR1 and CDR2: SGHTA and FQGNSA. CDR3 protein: CASSLGGTSGAYNEQFF. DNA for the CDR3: TGTGCCAGCAGCTTAGGGGGGACTAGCGGGGCCTACAATGAGCAGTTCTTC.

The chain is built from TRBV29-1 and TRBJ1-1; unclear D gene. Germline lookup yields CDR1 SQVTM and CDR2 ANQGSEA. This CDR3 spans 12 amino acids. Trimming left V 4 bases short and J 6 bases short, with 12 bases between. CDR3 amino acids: CSVGVSVPEAFF. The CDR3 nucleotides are TGCAGCGTTGGAGTGTCGGTTCCTGAAGCTTTCTTT.

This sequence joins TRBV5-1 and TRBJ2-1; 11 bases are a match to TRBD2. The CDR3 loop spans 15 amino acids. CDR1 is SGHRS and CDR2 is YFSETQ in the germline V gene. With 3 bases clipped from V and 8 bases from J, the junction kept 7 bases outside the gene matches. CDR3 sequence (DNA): TGCGCCAGCAGCTCGGGACTAGCGGTCCGGCATGAGCAGTTCTTC. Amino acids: CASSSGLAVRHEQFF.

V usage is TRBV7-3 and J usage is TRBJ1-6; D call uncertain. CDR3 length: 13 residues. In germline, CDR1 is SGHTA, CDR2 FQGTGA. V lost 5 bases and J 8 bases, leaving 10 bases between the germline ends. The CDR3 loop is CASSPGGDSPLHF. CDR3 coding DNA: TGTGCCAGCAGCCCCGGCGGGGATTCACCCCTCCACTTT.

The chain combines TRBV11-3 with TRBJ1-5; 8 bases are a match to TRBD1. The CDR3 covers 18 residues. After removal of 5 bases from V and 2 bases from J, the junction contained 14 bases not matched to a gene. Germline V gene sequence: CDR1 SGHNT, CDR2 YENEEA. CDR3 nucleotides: TGTGCCAGCAGCCCCCGGGACAGGCGCCCCATGGGCAATCAGCCCCAGCATTTT. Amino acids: CASSPRDRRPMGNQPQHF.

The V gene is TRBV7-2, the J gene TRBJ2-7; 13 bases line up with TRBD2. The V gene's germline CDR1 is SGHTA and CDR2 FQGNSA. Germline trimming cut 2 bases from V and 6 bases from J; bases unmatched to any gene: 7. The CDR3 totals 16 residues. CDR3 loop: CASSLSGGLAGVEQYF. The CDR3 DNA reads TGTGCCAGCAGCTTATCGGGCGGACTAGCGGGAGTCGAGCAGTACTTC. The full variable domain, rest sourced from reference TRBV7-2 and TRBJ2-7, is GAGVSQSPSNKVTEKGKDVELRCDPISGHTALYWYRQSLGQGLEFLIYFQGNSAPDKSGLPSDRFSAERTGGSVSTLTIQRTQQEDSAVYLCASSLSGGLAGVEQYFGPGTRLTVT.

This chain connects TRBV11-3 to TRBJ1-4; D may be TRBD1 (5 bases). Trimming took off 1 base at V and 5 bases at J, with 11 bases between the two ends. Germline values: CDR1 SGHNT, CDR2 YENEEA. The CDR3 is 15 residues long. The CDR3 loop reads CASSLAGGGNEKLFF. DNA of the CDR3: TGTGCCAGCAGCTTAGCTGGGGGGGGAAATGAAAAACTGTTTTTT.

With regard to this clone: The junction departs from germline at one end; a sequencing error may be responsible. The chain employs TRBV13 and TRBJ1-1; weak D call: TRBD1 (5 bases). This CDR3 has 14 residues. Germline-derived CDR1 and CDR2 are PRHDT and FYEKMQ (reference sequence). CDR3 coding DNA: TGTGCCAGCAGCTTAGAAGCAGGGAACCCTGAAGCTTTCTTT. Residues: CASSLEAGNPEAFF.

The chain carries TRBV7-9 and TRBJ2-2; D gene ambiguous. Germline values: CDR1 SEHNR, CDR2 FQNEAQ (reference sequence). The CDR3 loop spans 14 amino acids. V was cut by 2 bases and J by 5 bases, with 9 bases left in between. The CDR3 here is CASSLLIGTGELFF. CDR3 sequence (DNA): TGTGCCAGCAGCTTATTAATCGGTACCGGGGAGCTGTTTTTT.

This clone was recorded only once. Here the CDR3 reads CASTLQGIPTEAFF. DNA for the CDR3: TGTGCCAGTACCTTACAGGGTATTCCCACTGAAGCTTTCTTT. This chain connects TRBV19 to TRBJ1-1, with D possibly being TRBD1 (6 bases). The V end was cut by 7 bases, the J end by 4 bases, with 16 bases between. The CDR3 is 14 amino acids. Germline lookup yields CDR1 LNHDA and CDR2 SQIVND (reference sequence).

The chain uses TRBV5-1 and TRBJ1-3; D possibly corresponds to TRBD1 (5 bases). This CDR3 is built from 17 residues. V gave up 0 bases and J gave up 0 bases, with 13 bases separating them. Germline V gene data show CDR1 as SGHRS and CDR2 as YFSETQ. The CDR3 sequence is CASSLVAAGLSGNTIYF. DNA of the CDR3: TGCGCCAGCAGCTTGGTGGCGGCGGGGCTCTCTGGAAACACCATATATTTT. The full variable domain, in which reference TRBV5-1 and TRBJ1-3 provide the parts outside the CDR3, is KAGVTQTPRYLIKTRGQQVTLSCSPISGHRSVSWYQQTPGQGLQFLFEYFSETQRNKGNFPGRFSGRQFSNSRSEMNVSTLELGDSALYLCASSLVAAGLSGNTIYFGEGSWLTVV.

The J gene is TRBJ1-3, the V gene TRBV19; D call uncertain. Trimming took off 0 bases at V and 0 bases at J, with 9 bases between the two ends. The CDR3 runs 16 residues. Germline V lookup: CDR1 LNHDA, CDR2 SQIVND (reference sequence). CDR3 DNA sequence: TGTGCCAGTAGTATAGAGAGGCGCATCTCTGGAAACACCATATATTTT. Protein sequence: CASSIERRISGNTIYF.

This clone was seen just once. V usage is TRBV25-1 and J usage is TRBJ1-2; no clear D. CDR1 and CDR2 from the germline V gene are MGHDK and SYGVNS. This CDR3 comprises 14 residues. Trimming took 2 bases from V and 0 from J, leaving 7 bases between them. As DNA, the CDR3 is TGTGCCAGCAGTGAACTAGGAGCTAACTATGGCTACACCTTC. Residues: CASSELGANYGYTF.

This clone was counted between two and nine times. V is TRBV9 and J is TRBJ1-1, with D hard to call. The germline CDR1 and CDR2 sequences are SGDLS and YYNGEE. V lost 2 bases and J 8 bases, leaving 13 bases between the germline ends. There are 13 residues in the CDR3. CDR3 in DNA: TGTGCCAGCAGCGTCGACGGAGGAGCAGAAGCTTTCTTT. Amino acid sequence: CASSVDGGAEAFF.

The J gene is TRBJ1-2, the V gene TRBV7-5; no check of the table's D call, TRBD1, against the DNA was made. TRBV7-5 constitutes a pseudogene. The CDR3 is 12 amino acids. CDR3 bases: TGTGCCAGAAAAGACAGGAACTATGGCTACACCTTC. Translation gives CARKDRNYGYTF.

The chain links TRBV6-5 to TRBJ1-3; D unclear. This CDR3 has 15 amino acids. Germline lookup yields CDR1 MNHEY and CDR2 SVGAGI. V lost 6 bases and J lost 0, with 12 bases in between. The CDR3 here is CASSRDRGSGNTIYF. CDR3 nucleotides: TGTGCCAGCAGCCGTGACCGAGGCTCTGGAAACACCATATATTTT.

The CDR3 DNA sequence: TGTGCCAGCAGCGGGACAGGGATCTACGAGCAGTACTTC. Its translation: CASSGTGIYEQYF. V usage is TRBV12-3 or TRBV12-4 and J usage is TRBJ2-7, with 9 bases aligning to TRBD1. The CDR3 extends over 13 amino acids. Germline trimming cut 6 bases from V and 3 bases from J; bases unmatched to any gene: 3.